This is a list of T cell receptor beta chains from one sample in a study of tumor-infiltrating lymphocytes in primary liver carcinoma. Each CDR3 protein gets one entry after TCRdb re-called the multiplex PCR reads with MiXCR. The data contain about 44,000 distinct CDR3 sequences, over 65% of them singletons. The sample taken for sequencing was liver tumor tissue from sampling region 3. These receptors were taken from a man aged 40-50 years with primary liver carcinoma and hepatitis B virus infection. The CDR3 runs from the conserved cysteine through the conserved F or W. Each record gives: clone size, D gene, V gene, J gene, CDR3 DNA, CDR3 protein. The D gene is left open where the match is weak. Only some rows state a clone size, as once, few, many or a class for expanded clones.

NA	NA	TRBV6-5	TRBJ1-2	TGTGTCAGCAGTTACCTGAGGGGAGGCATGGAAAATGGCTACACCTTC	CVSSYLRGGMENGYTF
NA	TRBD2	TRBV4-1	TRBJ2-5	TGCGCCAGCAGCCTAACAAGGACTAGCAAGATCCAAGAGACCCAGTACTTC	CASSLTRTSKIQETQYF
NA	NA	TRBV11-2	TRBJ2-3	TGTGTCAGCGGCTTATTCAGGGGATCAGATACGCAGTATTTT	CVSGLFRGSDTQYF
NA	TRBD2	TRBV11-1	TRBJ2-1	TGTGCCAGCAGCATGGGACTAGCGGGAGAGGTTGACATTGAGCAGTTCTTC	CASSMGLAGEVDIEQFF
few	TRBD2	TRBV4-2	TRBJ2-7	TGTGCCAGCAGCGAACTAGCGGGAGGGTCCTCCTACGAGCAGTACTTC	CASSELAGGSSYEQYF
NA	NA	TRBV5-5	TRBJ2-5	TGTCCCAGTAGCCCCCGACAGTTCCAAGAGACCCAGTACTTC	CPSSPRQFQETQYF
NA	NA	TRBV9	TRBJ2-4	TGTGCCAGCAGCGACAGGGAGGAAGCCAAAAACATTCAGTACTTC	CASSDREEAKNIQYF
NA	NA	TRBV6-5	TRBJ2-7	TGTGCCAGCACCTACTCCCGGCCAGGCACCTATGAGCACTACTTC	CASTYSRPGTYEHYF
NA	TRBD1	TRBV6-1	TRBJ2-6	TGTGCCAGCGGCACCGAGACAGGGAGCTCTGGGGCCAACGTCCTGACTTTC	CASGTETGSSGANVLTF
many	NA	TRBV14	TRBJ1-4	TGTGCCAGCAGCCTACTCGGGACAACTAATGAAAAACTGTTTTTT	CASSLLGTTNEKLFF
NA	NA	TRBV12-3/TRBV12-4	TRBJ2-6	TGTGCCAGCTACTGGTCTGGGGCCATCGTCCTGACTTTC	CASYWSGAIVLTF
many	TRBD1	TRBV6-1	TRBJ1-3	TGTGCCAGCAGTGAAGTGGGACAGAGCCACTCTGGAAACACCATATATTTT	CASSEVGQSHSGNTIYF
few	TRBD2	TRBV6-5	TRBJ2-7	TGTGCCAGCACTTCTACGGGACTAGCGGGTGTTCAGGGCTCCTATGAGCAGTACTTC	CASTSTGLAGVQGSYEQYF
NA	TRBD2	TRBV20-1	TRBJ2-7	TGCGGTGCTAGGGGGGGACTAGCGGGAGTATTAGATGAGACCTACGAGCAGTACTTC	CGARGGLAGVLDETYEQYF
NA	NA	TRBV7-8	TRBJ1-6	TGTGCCAGCAGCTTAATATTGGACCAAGATTCACCCCTCCGCTTT	CASSLILDQDSPLRF
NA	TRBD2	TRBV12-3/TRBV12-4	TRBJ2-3	TGTGCCAACAGTAAACTAGCGGGAGGAGAAGATACGCAGTGTTTT	CANSKLAGGEDTQCF
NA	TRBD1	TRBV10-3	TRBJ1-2	TGTGCCATCAGCGCAGATCCGGACAGGAACTATGGGTACACCTTC	CAISADPDRNYGYTF